These T cell receptor beta chains were read from a single sample in a study of cytotoxic CD8 clonotypes in ibrutinib-treated CLL. The table came from immunoSEQ multiplex PCR; TCRdb's copy has only in-frame clones and leaves some out. The data contain 150,000 to 200,000 clones, roughly 90% of them singletons. This specimen was PBMCs, taken at disease progression, from a patient treated with ibrutinib. These receptors were collected from a human donor with chronic lymphocytic leukemia. The CDR3 runs from the conserved cysteine through the conserved F or W. A D gene is named only where the DNA matches it firmly. Clone size is not always given. Where it is, it says once, few, many or a class for expanded clones.

j_call,clone_size,d_call,v_call,cdr3_nt,cdr3_aa
TRBJ2-5,-,TRBD2,TRBV5-4,TGTGCCAGCAGCTGGACTAGTTCGCGGGTAGGAGAGACCCAGTACTTC,CASSWTSSRVGETQYF
TRBJ1-1,-,TRBD1,TRBV5-6,TGTGCCAGCAGCTTCGGCAGGGGGCAAAGTGAAGCTTTCTTT,CASSFGRGQSEAFF
TRBJ2-7,-,-,TRBV27,TGTGCCAGCATAAAAGGGACCTACGAGCAGTACTTC,CASIKGTYEQYF
TRBJ1-1,-,-,TRBV5-1,TGCGCCAGCAGCTTGGGGTCAAGGCAGGGCTTGTCTCCTGAAGCTTTCTTT,CASSLGSRQGLSPEAFF
TRBJ2-7,-,-,TRBV2,TGTGCCAGCAGTGTTGAGCGAAGGAGCTCCTACGAGCAGTACTTC,CASSVERRSSYEQYF
TRBJ2-7,-,-,TRBV7-9,TGTGCCAGCAGCTCCCTCTACGAGCAGTACTTC,CASSSLYEQYF
TRBJ2-7,-,TRBD2,TRBV19,TGTGCCAGTAGCTGGACTAGCGGGAGGGACGAGCAGTACTTC,CASSWTSGRDEQYF
TRBJ1-1,-,-,TRBV30,TGTGCCTGGGCGAGGTCCCTTACTGAAGCTTTCTTT,CAWARSLTEAFF
TRBJ2-7,-,-,TRBV5-4,TGTGCCAGCAGCTTGGATGAGGCCAGCCCCTACGAGCAGTACTTC,CASSLDEASPYEQYF
TRBJ1-1,-,-,TRBV6-5,TGTGCCAGCAGTTATACGTTCGGGGGGGGGACTGAAGCTTTCTTT,CASSYTFGGGTEAFF
TRBJ2-5,-,-,TRBV5-1,TGCGCCAGCAGCGCCCAAGAGACCCAGTACTTC,CASSAQETQYF
TRBJ2-3,-,TRBD1,TRBV7-6,TGTGCCAGCAGCTTAAAGTTGAGACAGGGAGTCCGCATGGATACGCAGTATTTT,CASSLKLRQGVRMDTQYF
TRBJ2-5,once,-,TRBV19,TGTGCCAGTAGTGGCGGCCAAGAGACCCAGTACTTC,CASSGGQETQYF
TRBJ2-1,few,TRBD1,TRBV19,TGTGCCAGTAGCCAAAAACAGGGGGGTTTTGGTGAGCAGTTCTTC,CASSQKQGGFGEQFF
TRBJ2-7,-,-,TRBV5-6,TGTGCCAGCACCTCGCCATGGGGTGAGCAGTACTTC,CASTSPWGEQYF
TRBJ1-5,-,TRBD1,TRBV5-5,TGTGCCAGCAGCCCAGGACAGGAAAATCAGCCCCAGCATTTT,CASSPGQENQPQHF
TRBJ2-5,-,-,TRBV4-1,TGCGCCAGCTTCAAAGGGGGGACCCAGTACTTC,CASFKGGTQYF
TRBJ1-5,-,-,TRBV2,TGTGCCAGCAGTGAAAACAATCAGCCCCAGCATTTT,CASSENNQPQHF
TRBJ2-1,-,-,TRBV20-1,TGCAGTGCTGAACGGTATGAGCAGTTCTTC,CSAERYEQFF
TRBJ2-3,-,TRBD2,TRBV7-2,TGTGCCAGCAGCTTAGTGACGGGAGGAGTAGATACGCAGTATTTT,CASSLVTGGVDTQYF
TRBJ2-1,-,TRBD2,TRBV9,TGTGCCAGCAGCTCTACCGGGACTAGCAGGGGGAATGAGCAGTTCTTC,CASSSTGTSRGNEQFF
TRBJ2-1,-,-,TRBV19,TGTGCCAGTAGTATTAGGGCGGGTATCTCCTACAATGAGCAGTTCTTC,CASSIRAGISYNEQFF
TRBJ2-3,-,TRBD1,TRBV11-3,TGTGCCAGCAGCTTAGGGGACAGGGGGCGGGAAGATACGCAGTATTTT,CASSLGDRGREDTQYF
TRBJ2-5,-,-,TRBV27,TGTGCCAGCAGAAGGCGAGAGACCCAGTACTTC,CASRRRETQYF
TRBJ2-7,-,TRBD1,TRBV7-9,TGTGCCAGCAGGAAGACAGGGGTCGGCGAGCAGTACTTC,CASRKTGVGEQYF
TRBJ1-5,-,-,TRBV28,TGTGCCACGATGGGGGTCGGCAATCAGCCCCAGCATTTT,CATMGVGNQPQHF
TRBJ2-5,-,TRBD2,TRBV2,TGTGCCAGAACACTAGCGGCACAAGAGACCCAGTACTTC,CARTLAAQETQYF
TRBJ2-7,-,TRBD2,TRBV5-1,TGCGCCAGCAGCTTGGTAGCGGGAGAATCCTACGAGCAGTACTTC,CASSLVAGESYEQYF
TRBJ1-1,-,-,TRBV5-1,TGCGCCAGCAGCTCCGACCCACCGGGACCGAGGAACACTGAAGCTTTCTTT,CASSSDPPGPRNTEAFF
TRBJ1-1,-,-,TRBV7-2,TGTGCCAGCAGCAGGCTGGGGGCGCCGGGGACTGAAGCTTTCTTT,CASSRLGAPGTEAFF
TRBJ1-4,-,TRBD1,TRBV5-6,TGTGCCAGCAGCCCAGGGACAGGGGGCGGCGTGCCAGGTGAAAAACTGTTTTTT,CASSPGTGGGVPGEKLFF
TRBJ1-4,-,-,TRBV19,TGTGCCAGTGCAAAGTCGGGGGGCGGTAATGAAAAACTGTTTTTT,CASAKSGGGNEKLFF
TRBJ2-5,-,-,TRBV11-3,TGTGCCAGCAGCTTAGGGGCGACCCAGTACTTC,CASSLGATQYF
TRBJ2-1,-,TRBD1,TRBV27,TGTGCCAGCAGTTTATCGGGACAGGGCGGTGAGCAGTTCTTC,CASSLSGQGGEQFF
TRBJ1-1,-,TRBD1,TRBV5-1,TGCGCCAGCAGCTTGGTGCAGGGGGGGACTGAAGCTTTCTTT,CASSLVQGGTEAFF
TRBJ2-2,once,-,TRBV7-9,TGTGCCAGCAGCTTAGCGGGTCGGGTCGGGGAGCTGTTTTTT,CASSLAGRVGELFF
TRBJ2-2,-,-,TRBV5-8,TGTGCCAGCAGCTGGCCAGGGTACGAGGACACCGGGGAGCTGTTTTTT,CASSWPGYEDTGELFF
TRBJ2-2,-,TRBD2,TRBV9,TGTGCCAGCAGCGTAGCTGGCGGGAGGGAATGGGTGAGGACCGGGGAGCTGTTTTTT,CASSVAGGREWVRTGELFF
TRBJ1-5,-,-,TRBV28,TGTGCCAGCAGTTTATTTCGTTCTCGCGGCCGGGACTATTCTTACAATCAGCCCCAGCATTTT,CASSLFRSRGRDYSYNQPQHF
TRBJ1-1,-,-,TRBV28,TGTGCCACCCGGGGGGGGGTGTCCGAAGCTTTCTTT,CATRGGVSEAFF
TRBJ2-3,once,TRBD2,TRBV29-1,TGCAGCGTTGGCGCTAGCGGGAGGGCGAGCACAGATACGCAGTATTTT,CSVGASGRASTDTQYF
TRBJ2-7,-,TRBD2,TRBV27,TGTGCCAGCAGTTCACGGGGGGGAACCTACGAGCAGTACTTC,CASSSRGGTYEQYF
TRBJ2-7,once,TRBD2,TRBV29-1,TGCAGCGGGAGACTAGCGGGATCCTACGAGCAGTACTTC,CSGRLAGSYEQYF
TRBJ2-3,-,-,TRBV18,TGTGCCAGCTCACCACTTTCCACGAAAAACACAGATACGCAGTATTTT,CASSPLSTKNTDTQYF
TRBJ2-3,-,TRBD2,TRBV7-3,TGTGCCAGCAGCTCTGGACTAGCGGGAGCTGCAGATACGCAGTATTTT,CASSSGLAGAADTQYF
TRBJ1-1,-,-,TRBV15,TGTGCCACCAGCAGAGCATCCACCGGACAGAGTGAAGCTTTCTTT,CATSRASTGQSEAFF
TRBJ2-2,-,-,TRBV5-8,TGTGCCAGCAGCGGCCCGTGGTACTCGGGAACCGGGGAGCTGTTTTTT,CASSGPWYSGTGELFF
TRBJ2-6,-,-,TRBV2,TGTGCCAGCAGGCTCAGGGTCAAGAGCTCTGGGGCCAACGTCCTGACTTTC,CASRLRVKSSGANVLTF
TRBJ2-2,-,TRBD2,TRBV11-2,TGTGCCAGCAGCCCGGTAGCGGGAGGGGCGAGGGGCGGGGAGCTGTTTTTT,CASSPVAGGARGGELFF